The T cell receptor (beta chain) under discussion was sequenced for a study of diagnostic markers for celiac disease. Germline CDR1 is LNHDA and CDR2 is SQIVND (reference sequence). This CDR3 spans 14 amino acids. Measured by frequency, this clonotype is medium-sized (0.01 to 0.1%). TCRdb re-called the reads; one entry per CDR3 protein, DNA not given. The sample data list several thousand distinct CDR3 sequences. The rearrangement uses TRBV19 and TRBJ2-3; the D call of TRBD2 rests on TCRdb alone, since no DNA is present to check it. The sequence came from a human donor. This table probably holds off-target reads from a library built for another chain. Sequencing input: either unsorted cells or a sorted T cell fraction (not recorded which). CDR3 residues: CATGTSGSTDTQYF.